Shown below are 19 T cell receptor beta chains from a single sample sequenced in a study of post-analysis software for immune sequencing data. Tagging with unique molecular identifiers was a feature of the TCR beta cDNA libraries. TCRdb itself ran the PCR reads through MiXCR, one entry per CDR3 protein. This sample has some 370,000 distinct CDR3 sequences; roughly 36% occur once, and the top ten carry around an eighth. These TCRs are of unknown antigen specificity. Findings of the study overall: Elevated frequency relative to controls characterized roughly five TRBV segments in patients, TRBV5-6, TRBV5-1 and TRBV20-1 among them.

Input material: blood. The receptors were gathered from a girl between 5 and 17 years old with multiple sclerosis.

The V call is TRBV18, the J call TRBJ1-1; D uncertain. V lost 3 bases and J lost 1, with 6 bases in between. From germline, CDR1 is KGHSH and CDR2 LQKENI. CDR3 length: 13 amino acids. This chain's CDR3 is CASSPERNTEAFF. CDR3 DNA: TGTGCCAGCTCACCGGAACGGAACACTGAAGCTTTCTTT.

The rearrangement links TRBV20-1 to TRBJ2-7; D possibly corresponds to TRBD1 (5 bases). Germline loops: CDR1 DFQATT, CDR2 SNEGSKA (reference sequence). The CDR3 has 14 residues. Trimming took off 3 bases at V and 2 bases at J, with 14 bases between the two ends. The CDR3 spells CSASGLSDTYEQYF. The CDR3 nucleotides read TGCAGTGCTAGTGGGCTCTCGGACACCTACGAGCAGTACTTC.

This chain joins TRBV4-3 and TRBJ1-2; tentative D call: TRBD1 (5 bases). CDR1 and CDR2 (germline): LGHNA, YSLEER. The ends were cut back, 0 bases at V and 8 bases at J, with 13 bases in the middle. The CDR3 has 14 residues. In DNA form, the CDR3 reads TGCGCCAGCAGCCAAGATGTAGGGGTTGGGGGCTACACCTTC. Its protein is CASSQDVGVGGYTF.

This chain joins TRBV5-1 and TRBJ2-5; TRBD2 aligns across 12 bases. Trimming removed 3 bases from V and 5 bases from J; junction bases left unmatched: 14. This CDR3 contains 18 residues. Looked up from germline, CDR1 is SGHRS and CDR2 is YFSETQ. The CDR3 protein is CASSSAYTSGGFRETQYF. The CDR3 nucleotides read TGCGCCAGCAGCTCGGCTTATACTAGCGGGGGGTTCCGGGAGACCCAGTACTTC.

Only a few counts were recorded for this clonotype. The chain recombines TRBV18 with TRBJ2-3; D perhaps matches TRBD2 (5 bases). Germline CDR1 reads KGHSH; CDR2 reads LQKENI. Deletions cut 8 bases from V and 7 bases from J, with 13 bases between. The CDR3 length is 12 residues. The CDR3 coding sequence is TGTGCCAGCACGGAGGAAGGGCATACGCAGTATTTT. It specifies CASTEEGHTQYF.

In this sample, this clonotype turned up a few times. V gene TRBV4-2 combines with J gene TRBJ1-4; 8 nucleotides agree with TRBD1. In germline, CDR1 is LGHNA, CDR2 YNFKEQ. Trimming at V came to 2 bases and at J to 8 bases, leaving 7 bases not matched to a gene. The length of the CDR3 is 15 residues. The CDR3, as DNA: TGTGCCAGCAGCCAACTAGGACAGGGTGGAGAAAAACTGTTTTTT. Encoded protein: CASSQLGQGGEKLFF.

The rearrangement joins TRBV2 to TRBJ1-2; TRBD1 might be the D (5 bases). The CDR3 totals 14 residues. Trimming cost V 8 bases and J 0 bases, with 13 bases left between them. Germline V CDR1 and CDR2: SNHLY, FYNNEI. CDR3 amino acids: CASLARAANYGYTF. The DNA for the CDR3 is TGTGCCAGCCTGGCCAGGGCAGCTAACTATGGCTACACCTTC.

The gene calls are TRBV4-1 and TRBJ1-2; D perhaps matches TRBD1 (5 bases). The germline gives CDR1 MGHRA, CDR2 YSYEKL. V was trimmed by 1 base and J by 3 bases, leaving 12 bases between them. CDR3 length equals 15 residues. Here the CDR3 DNA reads TGCGCCAGCAGCCAAGTCGGGGTGGGGGACTATGGCTACACCTTC. Translating gives CASSQVGVGDYGYTF.

In its sample, this clonotype was seen a few times. The chain is built from TRBV6-2 or TRBV6-3 and TRBJ1-1; TRBD1 matches 8 bases. Germline V gene lookup returns CDR1 MNHEY and CDR2 SVGEGT. V lost 6 bases and J lost 1; bases outside the gene matches: 7. This CDR3 is built from 15 residues. The DNA for the CDR3 is TGTGCCAGCAGCTCAGCCGGGACAGGGAACACTGAAGCTTTCTTT. This encodes CASSSAGTGNTEAFF.

Concerning this clonotype itself: No conserved phenylalanine or tryptophan is present at the end of the CDR3, so a read error is the likely explanation. CDR3 DNA: TGCAGTGCTAGGGGGGAGGGAAGCTCCTACAATGAGCAGTTCGTC. It is translated as CSARGEGSSYNEQFV. The rearrangement joins TRBV20-1 to TRBJ2-1, with 7 bases lining up with TRBD2. This CDR3 has 15 residues. Germline V gene data show CDR1 as DFQATT and CDR2 as SNEGSKA (reference sequence). V lost 3 bases to trimming and J lost 0 bases; unmatched junction nucleotides: 5.

This clonotype was seen more than once but under ten times. V usage is TRBV5-1 and J usage is TRBJ1-4; weak D call: TRBD1 (5 bases). The CDR3 is made up of 16 amino acids. Germline loops: CDR1 SGHRS, CDR2 YFSETQ. Trimming took off 0 bases at V and 5 bases at J, with 14 bases between the two ends. CDR3 nucleotides: TGCGCCAGCAGCTTGGCCGAGGTGACAGTGAATGAAAAACTGTTTTTT. Its translation: CASSLAEVTVNEKLFF.

The chain uses TRBV5-1 and TRBJ1-4, with TRBD1 matching 7 bases. The V and J ends lost 1 base and 4 bases, in that order; junction bases with no gene match: 7. This CDR3 is 16 amino acids long. CDR1 is SGHRS and CDR2 is YFSETQ in the germline V gene. CDR3 DNA sequence: TGCGCCAGCAGCTTGCTACAGGGGCATGTTAATGAAAAACTGTTTTTT. The encoded protein is CASSLLQGHVNEKLFF.

There are a few counts of this clonotype. The chain carries TRBV28 and TRBJ1-6; TRBD1 is a possible D gene (5 bases). The CDR3 covers 14 residues. V shed 3 bases and J shed 10 bases, with 13 bases lying between them. Germline assignment: CDR1 MDHEN and CDR2 SYDVKM. CDR3 sequence reads: CASSLGRVGSPLHF. In DNA form, the CDR3 reads TGTGCCAGCAGTTTGGGCAGGGTTGGCTCACCCCTCCACTTT.

The rearrangement joins TRBV4-2 to TRBJ2-7; D may correspond to TRBD1 or TRBD2 (5 bases each). The CDR3 has 14 amino acids. Trimming stripped 1 base from V and 3 bases from J, with 10 bases between. The germline CDR1 and CDR2 sequences are LGHNA and YNFKEQ. In DNA, the CDR3 is TGTGCCAGCAGCCAAGCCGGGACCCTCTACGAGCAGTACTTC. Its protein product is CASSQAGTLYEQYF.

Worth noting for this clonotype: One junction end disagrees with the germline gene, perhaps due to a read error. V gene TRBV5-1 combines with J gene TRBJ2-1; no clear D gene. The CDR3 length is 15 residues. From germline, CDR1 is SGHRS and CDR2 YFSETQ. The CDR3 DNA sequence: TGTGCCAGCAGCCCCGGTGGAACCTCCTACAATGAGCAGTTCTTC. Its translation is CASSPGGTSYNEQFF.

On this clonotype: Sequence at one end of the junction differs from germline and may be a read error. The V and J genes are TRBV6-2 or TRBV6-3 and TRBJ1-5; 8 nucleotides align to TRBD1. Per the germline V gene, CDR1 is MNHEY and CDR2 is SVGEGT. The length of the CDR3 is 13 residues. The DNA for the CDR3 is TGTGCCAGCAGTGGACAGGGAAATCCGCCCCAGCATTTT. It specifies CASSGQGNPPQHF.

The chain joins TRBV7-2 to TRBJ2-7; 9 nucleotides match TRBD2. CDR1 and CDR2 from the germline V gene are SGHTA and FQGNSA. V dropped 1 base and J dropped 0; count of bases not matched to a gene: 1. This CDR3 has 15 amino acids. Written as DNA, the CDR3 is TGTGCCAGCAGCTTAGGACTAGCGGACTCCTACGAGCAGTACTTC. Protein: CASSLGLADSYEQYF.

The genes are TRBV20-1 and TRBJ2-1; a possible D gene is TRBD1 (5 bases). Per the germline V gene, CDR1 is DFQATT and CDR2 is SNEGSKA (reference sequence). The length of the CDR3 is 14 residues. Trimming cost V 3 bases and J 8 bases, with 17 bases left between them. The DNA for the CDR3 is TGCAGTGCTAGCAGGGCAGGGAATAGCTATGAGCAGTTCTTC. Its translation is CSASRAGNSYEQFF.

This clonotype came up a few times. The J gene is TRBJ1-6, the V gene TRBV6-5; TRBD1 might be the D (5 bases). V lost 0 bases to trimming and J lost 5 bases, with 8 bases between them. CDR3 length equals 15 residues. Germline loops: CDR1 MNHEY, CDR2 SVGAGI. For the CDR3, the DNA is TGTGCCAGCAGTTACTCGGGACTGGATAATTCACCCCTCCACTTT. Protein product: CASSYSGLDNSPLHF.